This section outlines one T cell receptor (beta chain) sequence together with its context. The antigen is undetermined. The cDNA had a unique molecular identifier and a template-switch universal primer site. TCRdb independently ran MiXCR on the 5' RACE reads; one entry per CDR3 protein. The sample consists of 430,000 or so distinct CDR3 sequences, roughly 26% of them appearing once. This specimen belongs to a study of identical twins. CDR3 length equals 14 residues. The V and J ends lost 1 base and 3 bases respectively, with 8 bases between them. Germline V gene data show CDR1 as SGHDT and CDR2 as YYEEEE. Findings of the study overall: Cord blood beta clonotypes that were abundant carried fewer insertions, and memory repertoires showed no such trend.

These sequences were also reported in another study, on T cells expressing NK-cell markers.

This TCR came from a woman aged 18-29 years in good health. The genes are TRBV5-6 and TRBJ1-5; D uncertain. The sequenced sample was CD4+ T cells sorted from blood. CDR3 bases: TGTGCCAGCAGCTTGAGCGGGTACAATCAGCCCCAGCATTTT. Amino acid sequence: CASSLSGYNQPQHF.